The rows below give T cell receptor beta chains drawn from one sample of a study of T cells in Graves' hyperthyroidism and ophthalmopathy. TCRdb itself ran the multiplex PCR reads through MiXCR, one entry per CDR3 protein. The table has about 640,000 distinct CDR3 sequences, around 20% seen once; the top ten hold 30% to 40%. The sequencing input was blood. The source is a man aged 25 to 40 with Graves' ophthalmopathy. Both conserved end residues are part of each CDR3. A D gene is named only where the DNA matches it firmly. Expanded clones get a size class; other rows say once, few or many, or leave the size out.

TRBV30,TRBJ1-1,many,TRBD1,TGTGCCTGGAACAGACAGGGCAGCACTGAAGCTTTCTTT,CAWNRQGSTEAFF
TRBV3-1,TRBJ2-7,.,TRBD1,TGTGCCAGCAGCCAGCAGAAAGGCCCGAGGGACAGGAGAACCTACGAGCAGTACTTC,CASSQQKGPRDRRTYEQYF
TRBV30,TRBJ1-5,many,.,TGTGCCTGGGCCCTACGGGGACGCGCGGATCAGCCCCAGCATTTT,CAWALRGRADQPQHF
TRBV6-1,TRBJ2-3,.,.,TGTGCCAGCAGCTTCAGTGAGGCAGATACGCAGTATTTT,CASSFSEADTQYF
TRBV20-1,TRBJ1-5,.,.,TGCAGTGCTAGAGTAGGGGCAGCCAATCAGCCCCAGCATTTT,CSARVGAANQPQHF
TRBV12-3/TRBV12-4,TRBJ2-1,.,TRBD2,TGTGCCAGCAGTTTTCGTAGGACTAGCGGGAGCTCCTACAATGAGCAGTTCTTC,CASSFRRTSGSSYNEQFF
TRBV3-1,TRBJ2-1,few,TRBD2,TGTGCCAGCAGCCAAGGGCGGGAGGCCCCCTACAATGAGCAGTTCTTC,CASSQGREAPYNEQFF
TRBV20-1,TRBJ2-3,.,.,TGCAGTGCTAGAGAGAGCGGGCGGACAGATACGCAGTATTTT,CSARESGRTDTQYF
TRBV30,TRBJ2-1,many,.,TGTGCCTGGGGGGACTTCGCCTCAGGGGATGAGCAGTTCTTC,CAWGDFASGDEQFF
TRBV29-1,TRBJ1-2,once,.,TGCAGCGTTGAAATCAGGGAAGGCTACACCTTC,CSVEIREGYTF
TRBV6-1,TRBJ1-3,many,.,TGTGCCAGCAGCGACCCGGGCTCTGGAAACACCATATATTTT,CASSDPGSGNTIYF
TRBV6-2/TRBV6-3,TRBJ1-5,.,TRBD1,TGTGCCAGCAGTCAAGCGGGTCACAGGGGGCGAGTCGGCAATCAGCCCCAGCATTTT,CASSQAGHRGRVGNQPQHF
TRBV2,TRBJ2-7,.,.,TGTGCCAGCAAATCGGACATGCCCTACGAGCAGTACTTC,CASKSDMPYEQYF
TRBV7-2,TRBJ1-5,many,.,TGTGCCAGCAGCTTCACGTCAGGGCGCAATCAGCCCCAGCATTTT,CASSFTSGRNQPQHF
TRBV20-1,TRBJ2-7,many,TRBD2,TGCAGTGCTAGAGCGACTAGCGGGATTGTCGAGCAGTACTTC,CSARATSGIVEQYF
TRBV18,TRBJ2-3,few,TRBD2,TGTGCCAGCTCACCGATAAGCGGGAACACAGATACGCAGTATTTT,CASSPISGNTDTQYF
TRBV6-1,TRBJ2-1,.,.,TGTGCCAGCAGTTATACCGAGAAGAATGAGCAGTTCTTC,CASSYTEKNEQFF
TRBV28,TRBJ2-7,.,.,TGTGCCAGCACCACCGGGAACAAGCAGTACTTC,CASTTGNKQYF
TRBV3-1,TRBJ1-1,many,TRBD1,TGTGCCAGCAGCCATTCGGGACAGGCGAACACTGAAGCTTTCTTT,CASSHSGQANTEAFF
TRBV7-8,TRBJ2-7,many,.,TGTGCCAGCAGCTTAGCTCGGCGAGGACTAACGAGCTCCTACGAGCAGTACTTC,CASSLARRGLTSSYEQYF
TRBV30,TRBJ1-5,.,TRBD1,TGTGCCTGGACGGGACAGGGGAGTCAGCCCCAGCATTTT,CAWTGQGSQPQHF
TRBV20-1,TRBJ2-3,once,.,TGCAGTGCTAGGGATGGTAGCGGCACAGATACGCAGTATTTT,CSARDGSGTDTQYF
TRBV3-1,TRBJ2-7,many,TRBD2,TGTGCCAGCAGCCAAGATGGATCTAGCGGCCACATCCTCCGGCTTTACGAGCAGTACTTC,CASSQDGSSGHILRLYEQYF
TRBV11-2,TRBJ2-3,many,.,TGTGCCAGCAGCTTAGGAGACAGGTTCCCCTCCACAGATACGCAGTATTTT,CASSLGDRFPSTDTQYF
TRBV11-2,TRBJ1-1,many,TRBD1,TGTGCCAGCAGCTCCGTCGGGACAGCGAACACTGAAGCTTTCTTT,CASSSVGTANTEAFF
TRBV6-5,TRBJ2-3,few,TRBD1,TGTGCCAGCAGTTTGGGACAGATACGCTCAGATACGCAGTATTTT,CASSLGQIRSDTQYF
TRBV20-1,TRBJ2-1,.,.,TGCAGTGCTAGAGATTTTGGGACCCCCTGGTGGCAGTTCTTC,CSARDFGTPWWQFF
TRBV7-9,TRBJ2-1,.,TRBD1,TGTGCCAGCAGCTCCAACAGGGGGCCTGATGAGCAGTTCTTC,CASSSNRGPDEQFF
TRBV3-1,TRBJ1-5,many,.,TGTGCCAGCAGCCAAAGGGGCGCAGTGGGTCAGCCCCAGCATTTT,CASSQRGAVGQPQHF
TRBV7-9,TRBJ2-1,.,.,TGTGCCAGCAGCTTAGACGGTTTCTCCTACAATGAGCAGTTCTTC,CASSLDGFSYNEQFF
TRBV3-1,TRBJ2-1,few,TRBD2,TGTGCCAGCAGCCAAGCTAGCGGGAGTAGGAATGAGCAGTTCTTC,CASSQASGSRNEQFF
TRBV5-6,TRBJ1-1,.,.,TGTGCCAGCAGCTTTCGACAGATAAACACTGAAGCTTTCTTT,CASSFRQINTEAFF
TRBV18,TRBJ1-5,many,TRBD1,TGTGCCAGCTCACCAAGACAGGGAAGTCAGCCCCAGCATTTT,CASSPRQGSQPQHF
TRBV6-1,TRBJ2-1,.,TRBD2,TGTGCCAGCAGCCATGGGGGGGATGAGCAGTTCTTC,CASSHGGDEQFF
TRBV9,TRBJ1-1,few,.,TGTGCCAGCAGCGTAGAAGGAGGGCTAAACACTGAAGCTTTCTTT,CASSVEGGLNTEAFF
TRBV6-2/TRBV6-3,TRBJ1-5,.,.,TGTGCCAGCAGTTACAGCCCATCAGGGGCCCTAGGGGAGCCCCAGCATTTT,CASSYSPSGALGEPQHF
TRBV11-3,TRBJ2-3,many,.,TGTGCCAGCAGCTTAACCGCAACCATGGATACGCAGTATTTT,CASSLTATMDTQYF
TRBV20-1,TRBJ2-1,.,.,TGCAGTGCTAGAGATGGATACGGACAGTACAATGAGCAGTTCTTC,CSARDGYGQYNEQFF
TRBV7-9,TRBJ2-7,.,TRBD2,TGTGCCAGCAGGCCCCGGACTAGCGGAAACTACGAGCAGTACTTC,CASRPRTSGNYEQYF
TRBV5-1,TRBJ2-7,few,TRBD1,TGCGCCAGCAGCCTGGGGACAGGGACCGCTCCGTACGAGCAGTACTTC,CASSLGTGTAPYEQYF
TRBV28,TRBJ2-7,few,TRBD2,TGTGCCAGCAGTTCGGGACTAGCGGGCAGAGAACTGGCCTACGAGCAGTACTTC,CASSSGLAGRELAYEQYF
TRBV9,TRBJ2-1,.,.,TGTGCCAGCAGCGTAGGGGTGGGAGGTCACAATGAGCAGTTCTTC,CASSVGVGGHNEQFF
TRBV7-2,TRBJ2-5,few,.,TGTGCCAGCATCAAGTCCCTACAAGAGACCCAGTACTTC,CASIKSLQETQYF
TRBV14,TRBJ1-1,.,TRBD1,TGTGCCAGCAGCCCCGGGACAGGGGCTGAAGCTTTCTTT,CASSPGTGAEAFF
TRBV5-5,TRBJ2-5,.,.,TGTGCCAGCAGCTTCAGCCCGGAGAGAGGGGAGACCCAGTACTTC,CASSFSPERGETQYF
TRBV7-8,TRBJ1-1,many,.,TGTGCCAGCAGCTTAGCTTCAGGGGCTATTATGAACACTGAAGCTTTCTTT,CASSLASGAIMNTEAFF
TRBV25-1,TRBJ1-5,.,.,TGTGCCAGCAGTTCTAACAGTAATAGCAATCAGCCCCAGCATTTT,CASSSNSNSNQPQHF
TRBV18,TRBJ2-3,.,.,TGTGCCAGCTCACCACCTCTAATCGGAATCTCCAGCACAGATACGCAGTATTTT,CASSPPLIGISSTDTQYF
TRBV28,TRBJ2-3,.,TRBD2,TGTGCCAGCAGTCCCACTAGCGGGAGGTTCACAGATACGCAGTATTTT,CASSPTSGRFTDTQYF
TRBV5-1,TRBJ2-3,many,TRBD1,TGCGCCAGCAGCTTAGGGGACAGGGAAGCAGATACGCAGTATTTT,CASSLGDREADTQYF
TRBV2,TRBJ1-5,many,TRBD1,TGTGCCAGCAGAATCGGGACAGGGGGCGTGAAGCCCCAGCATTTT,CASRIGTGGVKPQHF
TRBV7-2,TRBJ1-2,few,TRBD1,TGTGCCAGCAGCCTTCGACAGGGCCCCTTCTATGGCTACACCTTC,CASSLRQGPFYGYTF
TRBV6-1,TRBJ1-1,.,.,TGTGCCAGCTCCGGGGGGATAAACACTGAAGCTTTCTTT,CASSGGINTEAFF